These 18 T cell receptor beta chains came from one sample sequenced in a study of blood T cell repertoires in COVID-19. Sequencing was performed with immunoSEQ multiplex PCR; in TCRdb, only in-frame clones are kept and a portion is missing. Here the sample spans roughly 110,000 clones, about four fifths being singletons. Sequenced input: peripheral blood. Receptors were obtained from a woman aged 55-75 years with acute or convalescent COVID-19.

The chain has TRBV14 and TRBJ2-2; 10 bases match TRBD2. The V gene end was trimmed by 1 base and the J gene end by 0 bases; junction bases not matched to a gene: 14. The CDR3 contains 21 residues. Germline CDR1 SGHDN, CDR2 FVKESK. In nucleotides, the CDR3 is TGTGCCAGCAGCCAAGTGGCCTCCCAGGGACTAGCGTTCGCGAACACCGGGGAGCTGTTTTTT. This translates into CASSQVASQGLAFANTGELFF.

The genes are TRBV5-1 and TRBJ2-5; the match to TRBD2 covers 8 bases. CDR1 is SGHRS, CDR2 YFSETQ, per germline. V lost 2 bases, J lost 5 bases, and 11 bases stayed unmatched. The CDR3 consists of 16 residues. The CDR3 region has the DNA TGCGCCAGCAGCTTACGACTCGAAAGCGGGAGTGAGACCCAGTACTTC. Translation gives CASSLRLESGSETQYF. Full variable domain (rest looked up from reference TRBV5-1 and TRBJ2-5): KAGVTQTPRYLIKTRGQQVTLSCSPISGHRSVSWYQQTPGQGLQFLFEYFSETQRNKGNFPGRFSGRQFSNSRSEMNVSTLELGDSALYLCASSLRLESGSETQYFGPGTRLLVL.

V is TRBV6-5 and J is TRBJ1-4; D is undetermined. The CDR3 totals 15 residues. Germline values: CDR1 MNHEY, CDR2 SVGAGI. The V gene lost 6 bases and the J gene lost 7 bases, with 18 bases spanning the gap. The CDR3: CASSDPRVGGEKLFF. As DNA, the CDR3 is TGTGCCAGCAGCGACCCGCGGGTGGGTGGTGAAAAACTGTTTTTT.

This chain uses TRBV21-1 with TRBJ1-2; the listed D gene, TRBD1, was not tested against the DNA. TRBV21-1 corresponds to a pseudogene. The CDR3 contains 18 residues. CDR3 region: CASSKEDPGQGNNYGYTF. The CDR3 DNA reads TGTGCCAGCAGCAAGGAAGATCCGGGACAGGGGAACAACTATGGCTACACCTTC.

The rearrangement links TRBV5-8 to TRBJ1-5; no definite D call. Germline V lookup: CDR1 SGHTS, CDR2 YDEGEE. CDR3 length equals 13 residues. V was shortened by 2 bases and J by 6 bases, with 9 bases between the two germline ends. CDR3 loop: CASSFLARQPQHF. CDR3 DNA sequence: TGTGCCAGCAGCTTCCTGGCTCGTCAGCCCCAGCATTTT. The whole variable domain, remainder taken from reference TRBV5-8 and TRBJ1-5, is EAGVTQSPTHLIKTRGQQATLRCSPISGHTSVYWYQQALGLGLQFLLWYDEGEERNRGNFPPRFSGRQFPNYSSELNVNALELEDSALYLCASSFLARQPQHFGDGTRLSIL.

The chain is built from TRBV28 and TRBJ2-3; TRBD2 matches 10 bases. From germline, CDR1 is MDHEN and CDR2 SYDVKM. V was clipped by 6 bases and J by 3 bases; unmatched bases: 12. The CDR3 runs to 17 residues. CDR3 loop: CASSLPSLAGVTDTQYF. For the CDR3, the DNA is TGTGCCAGCAGCCTCCCCTCCCTAGCGGGAGTTACAGATACGCAGTATTTT. Full variable domain (rest looked up from reference TRBV28 and TRBJ2-3): DVKVTQSSRYLVKRTGEKVFLECVQDMDHENMFWYRQDPGLGLRLIYFSYDVKMKEKGDIPEGYSVSREKKERFSLILESASTNQTSMYLCASSLPSLAGVTDTQYFGPGTRLTVL.

Only one count was recorded for this clone. V and J are TRBV5-5 and TRBJ1-4; TRBD1 matches 8 bases. The junction had 10 bases not matched to a gene; V was cut back by 4 bases and J by 8 bases. Germline CDR1 and CDR2: SGHKS and YYEKEE (reference sequence). This CDR3 is 15 amino acids long. In DNA form, the CDR3 reads TGTGCCAGCAGCCCGGAACCAGGGGGCGGCGAAAAACTGTTTTTT. Its translation is CASSPEPGGGEKLFF.

A few counts support this clone. The CDR3 nucleotides are TGTGCCATTGTTTCCCCGCGGGAGGTCTCCGAGCAGTACTTC. Amino acids: CAIVSPREVSEQYF. The chain combines TRBV28 with TRBJ2-7, with 8 nucleotides matching TRBD2. V was clipped by 10 bases and J by 6 bases; unmatched bases: 14. Germline V gene sequence: CDR1 MDHEN, CDR2 SYDVKM. The CDR3 loop spans 14 amino acids.

The chain links TRBV29-1 to TRBJ2-1; D remains unclear. Per the germline V gene, CDR1 is SQVTM and CDR2 is ANQGSEA. Between the trimmed V and J ends, which lost 3 bases and 3 bases, there was a span of 6 bases. The CDR3 runs 12 residues. The CDR3 region is CSVDWSYNEQFF. Here the CDR3 DNA reads TGCAGCGTTGACTGGAGCTACAATGAGCAGTTCTTC.

This clone was found a few times. V usage is TRBV4-2 and J usage is TRBJ1-4; TRBD1 might be the D (5 bases). Germline assignment: CDR1 LGHNA and CDR2 YNFKEQ. This CDR3 has 16 residues. Deletions cut 4 bases from V and 0 bases from J, with 12 bases between. CDR3 in amino acids: CASSPQDTATNEKLFF. The CDR3 nucleotides read TGTGCCAGCAGCCCGCAGGACACTGCAACTAATGAAAAACTGTTTTTT.

The chain has TRBV10-3 and TRBJ2-2; a possible D gene is TRBD2 (6 bases). This CDR3 is 15 amino acids long. V shed 2 bases and J shed 8 bases, with 15 bases lying between them. From germline, CDR1 is ENHRY and CDR2 SYGVKD. DNA of the CDR3: TGTGCCATCAGTGAGCCTCCCGGAGGGGCTGGGGAGCTGTTTTTT. Protein sequence: CAISEPPGGAGELFF.

The chain combines TRBV2 with TRBJ1-5; D gene uncertain. This CDR3 spans 11 amino acids. The V end was cut by 4 bases, the J end by 8 bases, with 6 bases between. The germline V gene has CDR1 SNHLY and CDR2 FYNNEI. DNA for the CDR3: TGTGCCAGCAGTGGTGGAGAGCCCCAGCATTTT. It translates to CASSGGEPQHF.

The chain has TRBV4-2 and TRBJ2-4, with 7 bases matching TRBD1. Germline V gene lookup returns CDR1 LGHNA and CDR2 YNFKEQ. The CDR3 is 15 amino acids. V lost 0 bases to trimming and J lost 7 bases; unmatched junction nucleotides: 6. CDR3 loop: CASSQDKGAENIQYF. CDR3 sequence (DNA): TGTGCCAGCAGCCAAGATAAGGGGGCTGAGAACATTCAGTACTTC.

The CDR3 sequence is CASSPPLDRGGGNEQFF. The CDR3 coding sequence is TGTGCCAGCTCACCACCATTGGACAGGGGTGGAGGTAATGAGCAGTTCTTC. The rearrangement links TRBV18 to TRBJ2-1, with TRBD1 identical over 9 bases. This CDR3 region has 17 residues. Germline V CDR1 and CDR2: KGHSH, LQKENI. Losses at the gene ends were 0 bases for V and 7 bases for J; bases not matched to a gene: 10.

The gene calls are TRBV10-3 and TRBJ2-1; possible D gene TRBD2, 6 bases. The V gene lost 6 bases and the J gene lost 3 bases, with 12 bases spanning the gap. CDR3 length equals 14 residues. Germline V CDR1 and CDR2: ENHRY, SYGVKD. The CDR3, as DNA: TGTGCCATCAGGGATAGCGGAAACTACAATGAGCAGTTCTTC. Its protein product is CAIRDSGNYNEQFF.

The genes are TRBV7-2 and TRBJ2-3; 11 nucleotides match TRBD2. The junction had 7 bases not matched to a gene; V was cut back by 5 bases and J by 0 bases. Germline lookup yields CDR1 SGHTA and CDR2 FQGNSA. The CDR3 is 17 amino acids. CDR3 in amino acids: CASSPTSGDSSTDTQYF. In DNA, the CDR3 is TGTGCCAGCAGCCCGACTAGCGGGGACTCTAGCACAGATACGCAGTATTTT. The full variable domain, rest sourced from reference TRBV7-2 and TRBJ2-3, is GAGVSQSPSNKVTEKGKDVELRCDPISGHTALYWYRQSLGQGLEFLIYFQGNSAPDKSGLPSDRFSAERTGGSVSTLTIQRTQQEDSAVYLCASSPTSGDSSTDTQYFGPGTRLTVL.

The chain is built from TRBV27 and TRBJ2-2; no definite D call. The CDR3 runs to 16 residues. CDR1 MNHEY and CDR2 SMNVEV come from the germline V gene (reference sequence). V was pared by 3 bases and J by 0 bases, with 11 bases between. CDR3 bases: TGTGCCAGCAGTTTTTATTCTACCGCGAACACCGGGGAGCTGTTTTTT. It encodes CASSFYSTANTGELFF.

The CDR3 region is CATGAGVVPYEQYF. The CDR3 DNA reads as TGTGCCACCGGTGCGGGAGTGGTACCCTACGAGCAGTACTTC. The V and J genes are TRBV15 and TRBJ2-7; TRBD2 matches 7 bases. The CDR3 is 14 amino acids. Germline CDR1 reads LNHNV; CDR2 reads YYDKDF (reference sequence). V trimming: 8 bases; J trimming: 2 bases; junction bases outside the gene matches: 9. Using reference TRBV15 and TRBJ2-7 for the parts outside the CDR3, the full variable domain is DAMVIQNPRYQVTQFGKPVTLSCSQTLNHNVMYWYQQKSSQAPKLLFHYYDKDFNNEADTPDNFQSRRPNTSFCFLDIRSPGLGDTAMYLCATGAGVVPYEQYFGPGTRLTVT.